What follows are 25 T cell receptor beta chains derived from one specimen sequenced in a study of PD-L1 blockade in urothelial cancer (dated by TCRdb to about 2017). This specimen's time point label, per the study, means: peripheral blood 6 weeks after treatment start. Library preparation used the immunoSEQ multiplex PCR assay. Here the immuneACCESS table is served through TCRdb, limited to in-frame sequences with V and J called. Missing clones are a known gap in these copies; in checked studies unresolved V genes cover under half, and the rest lacks a known reason. The sample table lists about 50,000 clones, approximately 83% of them with a count of one. The ten most abundant clones make up about 10% of the sample. The sample in question was PBMCs, obtained around atezolizumab (anti-PD-L1) treatment. The receptors come from a man between 60 and 75 years old with urothelial cancer.

This chain uses TRBV29-1 with TRBJ1-4, with 7 nucleotides matching TRBD1. Germline CDR1 reads SQVTM; CDR2 reads ANQGSEA. The CDR3 loop spans 14 amino acids. The J segment lost 4 bases and the V segment lost 4 bases, leaving 6 bases of the junction unmatched. The chain's CDR3 is CSVVGTEDNEKLFF. Written as DNA, the CDR3 is TGCAGCGTTGTTGGGACAGAAGATAATGAAAAACTGTTTTTT.

The chain employs TRBV30 and TRBJ1-1; perhaps TRBD1 as D (6 bases). CDR1 GTSNPN and CDR2 SVGIG come from the germline V gene (reference sequence). With 2 bases removed from V and 7 bases from J, the gap between germline ends came to 11 bases. The CDR3 is 12 residues long. CDR3 in DNA: TGTGCCTGGAGTACGGCAGGGGTTGAAGCTTTCTTT. It encodes CAWSTAGVEAFF.

The genes are TRBV19 and TRBJ2-7; D uncertain. Germline V gene lookup returns CDR1 LNHDA and CDR2 SQIVND (reference sequence). The CDR3 runs to 15 residues. V was clipped by 3 bases and J by 0 bases, with 12 bases between them. CDR3 nucleotides: TGTGCCAGTAGTATCGGCAGACAACCCTCCTACGAGCAGTACTTC. Protein product: CASSIGRQPSYEQYF.

As concerns this clone: The junction departs from germline at one end; a sequencing error may be responsible. The V and J genes are TRBV7-7 and TRBJ2-1; D remains unclear. CDR3 length equals 14 residues. Germline values: CDR1 SSHAT, CDR2 FNYEAQ (reference sequence). CDR3 residues: CASSRIEASREQFF. In DNA, the CDR3 is TGTGCTAGCAGCCGTATAGAAGCGTCGCGTGAGCAGTTCTTC. Supplemented by reference TRBV7-7 and TRBJ2-1, the full variable domain reads GAGVSQSPRYKVTKRGQDVTLRCDPISSHATLYWYQQALGQGPEFLTYFNYEAQPDKSGLPSDRFSAERPEGSISTLTIQRTEQRDSAMYRCASSRIEASREQFFGPGTRLTVL.

This rearrangement joins TRBV2 to TRBJ1-2; 8 nucleotides match TRBD1. Germline V gene data show CDR1 as SNHLY and CDR2 as FYNNEI. V was pared by 6 bases and J by 6 bases, with 3 bases of the junction left unmatched. CDR3 length: 12 amino acids. The DNA for the CDR3 is TGTGCCAGCAGCGTGACAGGGGATGGCTACACCTTC. Translated: CASSVTGDGYTF.

V gene TRBV4-3 combines with J gene TRBJ1-4; 11 bases agree with TRBD1. J gave up 9 bases and V 3 bases, and 9 bases lay outside the gene matches. The CDR3 spans 16 residues. CDR1 is LGHNA and CDR2 is YSLEER in the germline V gene. The CDR3 is CASSHTAGTGGQKLFF. Here the CDR3 DNA reads TGCGCCAGCAGCCATACAGCCGGGACAGGGGGTCAAAAACTGTTTTTT.

The chain uses TRBV5-4 and TRBJ1-2; D remains unclear. There are 13 residues in the CDR3. Trimming cost V 4 bases and J 2 bases, with 9 bases left between them. Germline lookup yields CDR1 SGHNT and CDR2 YYREEE (reference sequence). The CDR3 DNA follows: TGTGCCAGCAGCGCCCCCGGGAACTATGGCTACACCTTC. Translation gives CASSAPGNYGYTF.

This clone was observed a single time. This sequence joins TRBV6-1 and TRBJ1-1, with 8 positions matching TRBD1. Germline assignment: CDR1 MNHNS and CDR2 SASEGT. V shed 2 bases, J shed 0 bases, and the junction held 5 bases outside the gene matches. This CDR3 spans 16 amino acids. The CDR3 bases are TGTGCCAGCAGTGAACTTCGGACAGGGCTGAACACTGAAGCTTTCTTT. It yields the protein CASSELRTGLNTEAFF.

The V gene is TRBV7-2, the J gene TRBJ1-1, with D unresolved. Per the germline V gene, CDR1 is SGHTA and CDR2 is FQGNSA. This CDR3 is built from 13 residues. Trimming pared 5 bases from V and 1 base from J, leaving 8 bases between. CDR3 bases: TGTGCCAGCAGCGAAGGAGGGAACACTGAAGCTTTCTTT. Protein sequence: CASSEGGNTEAFF.

The gene calls are TRBV11-3 and TRBJ2-3; D is possibly TRBD2 (7 bases). Germline CDR1 is SGHNT and CDR2 is YENEEA. V was trimmed by 3 bases and J by 5 bases, leaving 15 bases between them. This CDR3 is 15 amino acids long. The CDR3 coding sequence is TGTGCCAGCAGCTTGGACGGGGGGCGAGGAGATACGCAGTATTTT. Amino acids: CASSLDGGRGDTQYF.

This chain connects TRBV11-2 to TRBJ1-1, with D perhaps TRBD1 (6 bases). Germline V gene data show CDR1 as SGHAT and CDR2 as FQNNGV. V was clipped by 5 bases and J by 1 base, with 11 bases between them. This CDR3 spans 14 amino acids. DNA of the CDR3: TGTGCCAGCAGCCCCCAGGGACAGAACACTGAAGCTTTCTTT. This gives the protein CASSPQGQNTEAFF.

This clone has more than one count but fewer than ten. V and J are TRBV6-1 and TRBJ1-2; D is unresolved. V dropped 8 bases and J dropped 4 bases, with 11 bases sitting between them. Germline V gives CDR1 MNHNS, CDR2 SASEGT. The CDR3 consists of 12 residues. The CDR3 loop reads CASHREIYGYTF. For the CDR3, the DNA is TGTGCCAGCCACAGAGAGATCTATGGCTACACCTTC.

The chain carries TRBV11-3 and TRBJ2-5, with 7 bases fitting TRBD1. V trimming: 5 bases; J trimming: 7 bases; junction bases outside the gene matches: 13. The germline CDR1 and CDR2 sequences are SGHNT and YENEEA. There are 15 residues in the CDR3. The CDR3, as DNA: TGTGCCAGCAGCCCCTATTCCACAGGGGACGGGACCCAGTACTTC. It yields the protein CASSPYSTGDGTQYF.

V and J are TRBV11-2 and TRBJ2-2; 7 nucleotides align to TRBD1. The trim removed 5 bases at V and 3 bases at J, leaving 3 bases unmatched. The CDR3 is 14 amino acids. Germline CDR1 and CDR2: SGHAT and FQNNGV. CDR3 nucleotides: TGTGCCAGCAGCAAACAGGGGCACACCGGGGAGCTGTTTTTT. Translated: CASSKQGHTGELFF. The variable domain in full, with the rest retrieved from reference TRBV11-2 and TRBJ2-2, is EAGVAQSPRYKIIEKRQSVAFWCNPISGHATLYWYQQILGQGPKLLIQFQNNGVVDDSQLPKDRFSAERLKGVDSTLKIQPAKLEDSAVYLCASSKQGHTGELFFGEGSRLTVL.

The genes are TRBV5-1 and TRBJ1-4; maybe TRBD1 (6 bases). CDR1 SGHRS and CDR2 YFSETQ come from the germline V gene. Trimming pared 6 bases from V and 10 bases from J, leaving 19 bases between. The CDR3 extends over 14 amino acids. CDR3 protein: CASTRDPGVGKLFF. CDR3 in DNA: TGCGCCAGCACCCGGGACCCAGGGGTTGGAAAACTGTTTTTT.

This sequence joins TRBV11-2 and TRBJ1-2; 9 nucleotides align to TRBD1. CDR3 length: 17 amino acids. Germline V gene data show CDR1 as SGHAT and CDR2 as FQNNGV. V lost 0 bases and J lost 4; bases outside the gene matches: 9. The CDR3 region has the DNA TGTGCCAGCAGCTTAGATGCCGGGCCGGGACAGGGCTATGGCTACACCTTC. As protein: CASSLDAGPGQGYGYTF.

The chain uses TRBV6-5 and TRBJ2-2; tentative D call: TRBD1 (6 bases). This CDR3 has 15 amino acids. CDR1 and CDR2 from the germline V gene are MNHEY and SVGAGI. V was trimmed by 10 bases and J by 3 bases, leaving 18 bases between them. CDR3 bases: TGTGCCACTCAGCCCAGGGGCTGGGACACCGGGGAGCTGTTTTTT. Protein product: CATQPRGWDTGELFF.

The V gene is TRBV5-8, the J gene TRBJ1-4, with TRBD1 identical over 7 bases. The V gene's germline CDR1 is SGHTS and CDR2 YDEGEE. With 3 bases clipped from V and 7 bases from J, the junction kept 6 bases outside the gene matches. The CDR3 runs 14 residues. In DNA form, the CDR3 reads TGTGCCAGCAGCTCCCAGACAGGGACTGAAAAACTGTTTTTT. It specifies CASSSQTGTEKLFF.

The V and J genes are TRBV28 and TRBJ1-5; TRBD1 matches 8 bases. The CDR3 runs to 15 residues. Unmatched junction bases numbered 8, after V lost 7 bases and J lost 3 bases. Germline CDR1 MDHEN, CDR2 SYDVKM. The CDR3 nucleotides read TGTGCCAGCACCCTCCGGACAGGGCTCAATCAGCCCCAGCATTTT. Translated, it gives CASTLRTGLNQPQHF.

V gene TRBV5-1 combines with J gene TRBJ2-1; 7 bases align to TRBD2. CDR3 length equals 14 residues. Germline V lookup: CDR1 SGHRS, CDR2 YFSETQ. Trimming took 0 bases from V and 6 from J; bases not matched to a gene: 3. In DNA, the CDR3 is TGCGCCAGCAGCTTGGGGCTAGCGGTCAATGAGCAGTTCTTC. As protein: CASSLGLAVNEQFF. Together with reference TRBV5-1 and TRBJ2-1, the CDR3 gives the full variable domain: KAGVTQTPRYLIKTRGQQVTLSCSPISGHRSVSWYQQTPGQGLQFLFEYFSETQRNKGNFPGRFSGRQFSNSRSEMNVSTLELGDSALYLCASSLGLAVNEQFFGPGTRLTVL.

This CDR3 reads CASGLYRVKFEGYTF. The CDR3 coding sequence is TGTGCTAGTGGTTTGTACAGGGTAAAATTTGAAGGCTACACCTTC. The chain links TRBV12-5 to TRBJ1-2, with D perhaps TRBD1 (6 bases). Looked up from germline, CDR1 is LGHNT and CDR2 is FRNRAP. V shed 2 bases and J shed 8 bases, with 18 bases lying between them. CDR3 length: 15 amino acids. Drawing the rest from reference TRBV12-5 and TRBJ1-2, the complete variable domain is DARVTQTPRHKVTEMGQEVTMRCQPILGHNTVFWYRQTMMQGLELLAYFRNRAPLDDSGMPKDRFSAEMPDATLATLKIQPSEPRDSAVYFCASGLYRVKFEGYTFGSGTRLTVV.

The genes are TRBV7-6 and TRBJ2-1; TRBD1 is a possible D gene (6 bases). CDR3 size: 14 residues. V dropped 4 bases and J dropped 3 bases, with 10 bases sitting between them. Germline V lookup: CDR1 SGHVS, CDR2 FNYEAQ. The CDR3 DNA follows: TGTGCCAGCAGCTCGGACAGAAACTACAATGAGCAGTTCTTC. This gives the protein CASSSDRNYNEQFF.

The chain combines TRBV4-3 with TRBJ1-1; no definite D call. V was cut by 0 bases and J by 1 base, with 6 bases left in between. CDR3 size: 14 residues. Germline-derived CDR1 and CDR2 are LGHNA and YSLEER. The CDR3, as DNA: TGCGCCAGCAGCCAAGATCACAGGAACACTGAAGCTTTCTTT. This encodes CASSQDHRNTEAFF.

J is TRBJ2-5 and V is TRBV7-2, with D possibly TRBD2 on 5 matching bases. The germline gives CDR1 SGHTA, CDR2 FQGNSA. The CDR3 sequence is 14 residues long. The V and J ends lost 3 bases and 1 base respectively, with 9 bases between them. CDR3 DNA sequence: TGTGCCAGCAGCTTCGGAGGCCTCCAAGAGACCCAGTACTTC. Protein: CASSFGGLQETQYF.

The chain combines TRBV7-3 with TRBJ2-2; TRBD1 might be the D (6 bases). This CDR3 spans 13 amino acids. The germline CDR1 and CDR2 sequences are SGHTA and FQGTGA. V shed 5 bases and J shed 3 bases, with 7 bases lying between them. The CDR3 reads CASSAGDTGELFF. The CDR3 nucleotides are TGTGCCAGCAGCGCAGGGGACACCGGGGAGCTGTTTTTT.